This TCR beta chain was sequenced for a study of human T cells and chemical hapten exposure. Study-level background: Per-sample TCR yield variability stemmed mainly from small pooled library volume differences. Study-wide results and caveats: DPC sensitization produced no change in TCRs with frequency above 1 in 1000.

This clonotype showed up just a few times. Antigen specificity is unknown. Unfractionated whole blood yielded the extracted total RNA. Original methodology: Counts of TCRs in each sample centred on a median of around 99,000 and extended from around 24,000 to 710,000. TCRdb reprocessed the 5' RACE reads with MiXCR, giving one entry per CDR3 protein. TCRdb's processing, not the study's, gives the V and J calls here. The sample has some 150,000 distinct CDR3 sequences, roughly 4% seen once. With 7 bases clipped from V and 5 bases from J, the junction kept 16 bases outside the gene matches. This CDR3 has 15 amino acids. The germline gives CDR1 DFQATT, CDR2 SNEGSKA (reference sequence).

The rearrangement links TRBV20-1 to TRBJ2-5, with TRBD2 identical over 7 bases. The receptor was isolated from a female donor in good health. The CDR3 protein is CSGQSAGVVTETQYF. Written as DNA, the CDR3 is TGCAGTGGTCAGTCGGCGGGGGTGGTAACGGAGACCCAGTACTTC.